Given below is one TCR beta chain in context. What it binds is unknown. The entry originates in a study of shared clonotypes between healthy human individuals. Some clones are missing from TCRdb's copy, which holds only in-frame ones; the method was immunoSEQ multiplex PCR. Among over 850,000 clones listed, about 84% were seen once. Germline CDR1 is SGHRS and CDR2 is YFSETQ. Trimming removed 5 bases from V and 4 bases from J; junction bases left unmatched: 18. The CDR3 loop spans 20 amino acids. Overall study results and limits: Exclusively blood specimens were collected; tissue repertoires likely differ. It was anticipated that sequencing depth would influence how many clonotypes donors shared.

The sequenced sample was memory CD4+ T cells from PBMCs. Subset: CD45RA-negative fraction. The chain recombines TRBV5-1 with TRBJ2-7, with 16 bases matching TRBD2. The origin of this receptor is a man aged 18-30 years in good health. Some clones in this sample may be carry-over from other donors' samples. The CDR3 loop is CASSIRPPGLAGGPRYEQYF. As DNA, the CDR3 is TGCGCCAGCAGTATACGCCCCCCGGGACTAGCGGGAGGGCCTAGGTACGAGCAGTACTTC.